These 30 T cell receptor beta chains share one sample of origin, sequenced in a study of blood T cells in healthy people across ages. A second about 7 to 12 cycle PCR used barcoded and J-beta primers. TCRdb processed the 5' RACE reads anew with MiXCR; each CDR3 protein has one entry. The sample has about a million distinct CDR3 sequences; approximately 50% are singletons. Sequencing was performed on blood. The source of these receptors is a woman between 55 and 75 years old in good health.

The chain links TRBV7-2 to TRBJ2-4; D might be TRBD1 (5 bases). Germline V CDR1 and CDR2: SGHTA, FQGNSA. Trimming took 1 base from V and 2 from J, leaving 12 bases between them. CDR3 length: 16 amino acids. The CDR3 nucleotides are TGTGCCAGCAGCTTAGACCCAGGGTGGACCAAAAACATTCAGTACTTC. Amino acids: CASSLDPGWTKNIQYF.

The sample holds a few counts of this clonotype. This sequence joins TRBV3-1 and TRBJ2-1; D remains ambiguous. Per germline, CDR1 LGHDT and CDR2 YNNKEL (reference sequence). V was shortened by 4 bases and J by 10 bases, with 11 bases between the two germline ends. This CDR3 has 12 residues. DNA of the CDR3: TGTGCCAGCAGCCCCGTGGGCGGAGAGCAGTTCTTC. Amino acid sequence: CASSPVGGEQFF.

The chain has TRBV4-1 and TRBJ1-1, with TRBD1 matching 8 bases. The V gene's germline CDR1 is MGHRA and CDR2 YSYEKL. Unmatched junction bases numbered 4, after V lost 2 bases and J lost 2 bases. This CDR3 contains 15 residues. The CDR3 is CASSQLGQGNTEAFF. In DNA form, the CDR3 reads TGCGCCAGCAGCCAACTAGGACAGGGAAACACTGAAGCTTTCTTT.

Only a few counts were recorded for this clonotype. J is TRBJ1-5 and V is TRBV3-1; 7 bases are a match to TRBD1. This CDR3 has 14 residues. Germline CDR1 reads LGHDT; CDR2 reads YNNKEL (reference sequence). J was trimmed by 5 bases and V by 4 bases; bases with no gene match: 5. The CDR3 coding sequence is TGTGCCAGCAGCCTAACAGGGGCTGATCAGCCCCAGCATTTT. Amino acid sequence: CASSLTGADQPQHF.

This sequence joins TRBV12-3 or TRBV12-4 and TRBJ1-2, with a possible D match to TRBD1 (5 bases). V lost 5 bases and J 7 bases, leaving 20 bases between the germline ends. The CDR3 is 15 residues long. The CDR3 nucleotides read TGTGCCAGCAGTAATGGGGACGGAACCGTATTTGGCTACACCTTC. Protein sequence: CASSNGDGTVFGYTF.

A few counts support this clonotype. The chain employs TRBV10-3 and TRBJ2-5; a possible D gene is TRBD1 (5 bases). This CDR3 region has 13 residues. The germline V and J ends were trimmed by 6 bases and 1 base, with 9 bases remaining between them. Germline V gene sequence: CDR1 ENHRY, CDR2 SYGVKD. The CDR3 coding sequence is TGTGCCATCAGCGCCGACAGCCAAGAGACCCAGTACTTC. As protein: CAISADSQETQYF.

For the CDR3, the DNA is TGCAGTGCCCCGGGACTAGCGGGGCCCTACGAGCAGTACTTC. The encoded protein is CSAPGLAGPYEQYF. The chain joins TRBV20-1 to TRBJ2-7, with 13 bases identical to TRBD2. V gave up 6 bases and J gave up 2 bases; unmatched junction bases: 4. The CDR3 loop spans 14 amino acids. From germline, CDR1 is DFQATT and CDR2 SNEGSKA (reference sequence).

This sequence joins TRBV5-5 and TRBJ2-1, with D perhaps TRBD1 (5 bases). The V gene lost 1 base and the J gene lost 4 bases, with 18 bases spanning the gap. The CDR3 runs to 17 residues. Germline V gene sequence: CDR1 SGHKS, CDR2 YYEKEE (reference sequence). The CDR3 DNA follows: TGTGCCAGCAGCTTGCCTAGACAGATACTACAATACAATGAGCAGTTCTTC. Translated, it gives CASSLPRQILQYNEQFF.

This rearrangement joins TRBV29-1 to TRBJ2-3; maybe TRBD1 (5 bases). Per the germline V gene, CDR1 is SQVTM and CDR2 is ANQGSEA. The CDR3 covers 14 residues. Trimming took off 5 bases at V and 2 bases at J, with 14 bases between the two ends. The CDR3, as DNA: TGCAGCGTTCTCCAGGGTCTCCACACAGATACGCAGTATTTT. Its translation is CSVLQGLHTDTQYF.

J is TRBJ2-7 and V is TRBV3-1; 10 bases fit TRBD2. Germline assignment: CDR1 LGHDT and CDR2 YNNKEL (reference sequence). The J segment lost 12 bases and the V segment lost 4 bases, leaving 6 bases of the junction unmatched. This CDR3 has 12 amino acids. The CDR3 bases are TGTGCCAGCAGCCCTACGACTAGCGGGCCGTACTTC. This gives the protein CASSPTTSGPYF.

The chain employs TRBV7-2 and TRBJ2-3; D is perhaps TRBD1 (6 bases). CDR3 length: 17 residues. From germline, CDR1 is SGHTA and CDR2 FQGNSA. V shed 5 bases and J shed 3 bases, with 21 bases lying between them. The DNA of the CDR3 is TGTGCCAGCAGCCCCGAGCCACAGGGTCTGTTGACAGATACGCAGTATTTT. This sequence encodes CASSPEPQGLLTDTQYF.

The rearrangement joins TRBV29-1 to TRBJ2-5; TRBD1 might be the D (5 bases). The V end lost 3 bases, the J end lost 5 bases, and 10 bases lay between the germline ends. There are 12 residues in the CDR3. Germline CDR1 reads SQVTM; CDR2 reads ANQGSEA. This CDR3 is CSVDRGSETQYF. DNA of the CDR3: TGCAGCGTTGATAGGGGTTCCGAGACCCAGTACTTC.

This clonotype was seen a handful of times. For the CDR3, the DNA is TGCAGCGTTGAACGAACGGGAGATGAAGCTTTCTTT. Amino acid sequence: CSVERTGDEAFF. The V call is TRBV29-1, the J call TRBJ1-1; D is unresolved. V lost 2 bases and J 7 bases, leaving 11 bases between the germline ends. Germline-derived CDR1 and CDR2 are SQVTM and ANQGSEA. The CDR3 has 12 amino acids.

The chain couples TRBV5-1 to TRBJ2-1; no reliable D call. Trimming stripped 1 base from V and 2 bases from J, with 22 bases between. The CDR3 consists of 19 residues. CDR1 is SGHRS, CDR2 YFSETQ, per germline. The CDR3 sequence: CASSLIRSANDGPYNEQFF. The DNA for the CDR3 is TGCGCCAGCAGCTTGATTAGATCGGCTAACGATGGCCCCTACAATGAGCAGTTCTTC.

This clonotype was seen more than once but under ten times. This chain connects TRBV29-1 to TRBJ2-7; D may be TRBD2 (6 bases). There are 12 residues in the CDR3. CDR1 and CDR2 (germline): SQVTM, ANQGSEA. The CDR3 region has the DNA TGCAGTTTCCGGGACTTCGACTACGAGCAGTACTTC. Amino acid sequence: CSFRDFDYEQYF.

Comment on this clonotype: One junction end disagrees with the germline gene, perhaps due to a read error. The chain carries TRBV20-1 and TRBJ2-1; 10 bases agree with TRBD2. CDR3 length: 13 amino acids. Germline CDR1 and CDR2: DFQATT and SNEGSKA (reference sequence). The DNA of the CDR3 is TGCAGTTCTAGGACTAGCGGTCACAATGAGCAGTTCTTC. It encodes CSSRTSGHNEQFF.

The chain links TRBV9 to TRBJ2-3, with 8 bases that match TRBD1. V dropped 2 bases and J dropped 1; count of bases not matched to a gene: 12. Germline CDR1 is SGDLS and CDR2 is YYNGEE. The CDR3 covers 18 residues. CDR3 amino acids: CASSVSSGGARGTDTQYF. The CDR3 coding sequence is TGTGCCAGCAGCGTTTCCTCAGGGGGCGCAAGGGGCACAGATACGCAGTATTTT.

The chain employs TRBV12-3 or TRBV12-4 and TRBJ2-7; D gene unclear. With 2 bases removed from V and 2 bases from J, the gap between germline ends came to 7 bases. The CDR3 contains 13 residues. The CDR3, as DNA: TGTGCCAGCAGTTTATCGGCCCCCTACGAGCAGTACTTC. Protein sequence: CASSLSAPYEQYF.

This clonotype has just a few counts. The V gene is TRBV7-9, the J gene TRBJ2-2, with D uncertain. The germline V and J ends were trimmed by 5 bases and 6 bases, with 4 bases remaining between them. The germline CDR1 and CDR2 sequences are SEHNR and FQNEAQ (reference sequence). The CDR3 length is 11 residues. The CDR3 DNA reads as TGTGCCAGCAGCCATCCCGGGGAGCTGTTTTTT. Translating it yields CASSHPGELFF. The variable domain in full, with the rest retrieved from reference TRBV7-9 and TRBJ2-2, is DTGVSQNPRHKITKRGQNVTFRCDPISEHNRLYWYRQTLGQGPEFLTYFQNEAQLEKSRLLSDRFSAERPKGSFSTLEIQRTEQGDSAMYLCASSHPGELFFGEGSRLTVL.

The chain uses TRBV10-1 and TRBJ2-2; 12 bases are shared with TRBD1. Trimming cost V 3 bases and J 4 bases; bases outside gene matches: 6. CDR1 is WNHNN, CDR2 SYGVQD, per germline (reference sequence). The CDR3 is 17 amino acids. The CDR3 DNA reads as TGCGCCAGCAGTGAATGGGACAGGGGGCTAGGCACCGGGGAGCTGTTTTTT. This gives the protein CASSEWDRGLGTGELFF.

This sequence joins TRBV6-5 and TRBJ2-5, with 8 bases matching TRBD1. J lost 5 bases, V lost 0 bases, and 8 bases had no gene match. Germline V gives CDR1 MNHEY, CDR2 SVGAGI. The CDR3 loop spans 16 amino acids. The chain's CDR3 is CASSYSILDRAETQYF. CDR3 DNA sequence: TGTGCCAGCAGTTACTCGATACTGGACAGGGCTGAGACCCAGTACTTC.

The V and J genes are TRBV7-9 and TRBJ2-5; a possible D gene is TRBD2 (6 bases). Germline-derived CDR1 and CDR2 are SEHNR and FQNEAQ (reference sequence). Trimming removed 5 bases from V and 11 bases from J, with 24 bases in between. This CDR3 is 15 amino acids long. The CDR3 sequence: CASSDSLAGIREQYF. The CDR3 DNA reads TGTGCCAGCAGCGATTCGCTAGCTGGTATACGGGAGCAGTACTTC.

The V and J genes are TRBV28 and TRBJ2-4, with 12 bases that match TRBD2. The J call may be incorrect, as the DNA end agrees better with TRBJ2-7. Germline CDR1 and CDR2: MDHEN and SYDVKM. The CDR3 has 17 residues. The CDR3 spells CASSLPRETSGGYEQYF. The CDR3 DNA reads TGTGCCAGCAGTTTACCCCGCGAGACTAGCGGGGGCTACGAGCAGTACTTC.

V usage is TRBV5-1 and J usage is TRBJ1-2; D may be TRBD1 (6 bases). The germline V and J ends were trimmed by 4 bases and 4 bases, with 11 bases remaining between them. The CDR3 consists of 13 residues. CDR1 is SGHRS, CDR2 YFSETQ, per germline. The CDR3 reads CASSGGGPYGYTF. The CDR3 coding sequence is TGCGCCAGCAGCGGAGGGGGTCCCTATGGCTACACCTTC.

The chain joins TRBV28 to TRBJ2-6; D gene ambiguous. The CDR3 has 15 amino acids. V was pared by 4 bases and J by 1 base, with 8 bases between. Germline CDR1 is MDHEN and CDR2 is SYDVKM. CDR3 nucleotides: TGTGCCAGCAGTTCCTATTCATCTGGGGCCAACGTCCTGACTTTC. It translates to CASSSYSSGANVLTF.

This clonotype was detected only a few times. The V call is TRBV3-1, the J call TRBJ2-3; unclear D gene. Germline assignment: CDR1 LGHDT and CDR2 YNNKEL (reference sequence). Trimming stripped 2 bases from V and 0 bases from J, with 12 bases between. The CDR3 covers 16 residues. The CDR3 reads CASSQPRSTSTDTQYF. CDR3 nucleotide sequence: TGTGCCAGCAGCCAACCTCGGAGTACCAGCACAGATACGCAGTATTTT.

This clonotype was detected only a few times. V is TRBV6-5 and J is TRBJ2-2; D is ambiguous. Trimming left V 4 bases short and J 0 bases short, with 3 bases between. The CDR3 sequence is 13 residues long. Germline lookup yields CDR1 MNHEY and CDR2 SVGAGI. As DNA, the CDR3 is TGTGCCAGCAGTTCTACGAACACCGGGGAGCTGTTTTTT. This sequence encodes CASSSTNTGELFF.

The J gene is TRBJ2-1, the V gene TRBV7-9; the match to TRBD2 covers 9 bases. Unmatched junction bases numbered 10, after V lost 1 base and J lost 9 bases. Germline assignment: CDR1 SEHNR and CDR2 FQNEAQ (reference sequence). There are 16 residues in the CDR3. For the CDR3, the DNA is TGTGCCAGCAGCTTAGAACCAGCGGGAGGATTAAGTGAGCAGTTCTTC. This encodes CASSLEPAGGLSEQFF.

The CDR3 DNA reads as TGCGCCAGCAGCTTCGGTAGCGGGAGTTCCCCCTACAATGAGCAGTTCTTC. As protein: CASSFGSGSSPYNEQFF. The chain links TRBV5-1 to TRBJ2-1; 9 bases line up with TRBD2. CDR1 is SGHRS, CDR2 YFSETQ, per germline. Trimming cost V 2 bases and J 2 bases; bases outside gene matches: 8. The CDR3 length is 17 residues.

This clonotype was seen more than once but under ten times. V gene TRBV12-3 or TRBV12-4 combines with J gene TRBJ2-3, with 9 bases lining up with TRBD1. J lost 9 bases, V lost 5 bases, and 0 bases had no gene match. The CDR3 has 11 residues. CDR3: CASSGQGTQYF. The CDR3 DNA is TGTGCCAGCAGTGGACAGGGGACGCAGTATTTT.